A single sample is the source of the 10 T cell receptor beta chains below, sequenced in a study of blood T cells in healthy people across ages. Together with a sample-barcoded 5' primer, a J-beta primer mix was included in a second PCR lasting roughly 6 to 12 cycles. A single record per CDR3 protein comes from TCRdb applying MiXCR to the 5' RACE reads. Of more than 1 million distinct CDR3 sequences listed, around 43% are singletons. Sequencing used blood. Receptors originate from a woman aged 60-75 years in good health.

This sequence joins TRBV11-2 and TRBJ2-1; no clear D gene. Germline V gene data show CDR1 as SGHAT and CDR2 as FQNNGV. The V end was cut by 4 bases, the J end by 0 bases, with 13 bases between. This CDR3 spans 16 amino acids. As DNA, the CDR3 is TGTGCCAGCAGCTCCTTGACACGGAGCTCCTACAATGAGCAGTTCTTC. Protein product: CASSSLTRSSYNEQFF.

This chain uses TRBV20-1 with TRBJ1-5; 8 positions agree with TRBD1. The CDR3 totals 15 residues. Germline CDR1 reads DFQATT; CDR2 reads SNEGSKA (reference sequence). V was clipped by 0 bases and J by 2 bases; unmatched bases: 3. The CDR3 sequence: CSAREAGGRNQPQHF. The CDR3 region has the DNA TGCAGTGCTAGAGAGGCAGGGGGCCGCAATCAGCCCCAGCATTTT.

The V gene is TRBV20-1, the J gene TRBJ2-7; 10 positions agree with TRBD1. From germline, CDR1 is DFQATT and CDR2 SNEGSKA (reference sequence). This CDR3 is built from 14 residues. V gave up 4 bases and J gave up 9 bases; unmatched junction bases: 12. CDR3: CSAIQAGQGRGQYF. The CDR3 DNA sequence: TGCAGTGCTATCCAGGCGGGACAGGGGAGAGGGCAGTACTTC.

V and J are TRBV10-3 and TRBJ2-1, with D perhaps TRBD2 (6 bases). CDR1 and CDR2 (germline): ENHRY, SYGVKD. V was shortened by 6 bases and J by 7 bases, with 13 bases between the two germline ends. The CDR3 extends over 13 amino acids. CDR3 DNA sequence: TGTGCCATCAGGGAGAACGGGGGTAATGAGCAGTTCTTC. Translation gives CAIRENGGNEQFF.

The rearrangement uses TRBV28 and TRBJ2-3, with D unclear. The CDR3 runs 14 residues. Germline CDR1 is MDHEN and CDR2 is SYDVKM. DNA for the CDR3: TGTGCTACGGATTTCCGCGCTAGCACAGATACGCAGTATTTT. Its translation: CATDFRASTDTQYF.

CDR3 in DNA: TGCAGTGCTAGAGCCACGCAGTATAGCACAGATACGCAGTATTTT. Translation: CSARATQYSTDTQYF. The V gene is TRBV20-1, the J gene TRBJ2-3; no clear D gene. The germline V gene encodes CDR1 DFQATT and CDR2 SNEGSKA (reference sequence). The CDR3 has 15 residues. V gave up 1 base and J gave up 0 bases, with 11 bases separating them.

The rearrangement joins TRBV5-6 to TRBJ2-7, with D possibly matching TRBD1 (6 bases). Germline V gene data show CDR1 as SGHDT and CDR2 as YYEEEE. V was trimmed by 5 bases and J by 0 bases, leaving 12 bases between them. This CDR3 contains 14 residues. CDR3 DNA: TGTGCCAGCAGTGTAGGGGACACCTCCTACGAGCAGTACTTC. It is translated as CASSVGDTSYEQYF.

The chain joins TRBV29-1 to TRBJ2-1; D possibly corresponds to TRBD2 (6 bases). This CDR3 is built from 14 residues. Germline CDR1 is SQVTM and CDR2 is ANQGSEA. With 4 bases removed from V and 8 bases from J, the gap between germline ends came to 18 bases. The CDR3 is CSVGGLSGVDEQFF. As DNA, the CDR3 is TGCAGCGTTGGAGGGCTATCGGGAGTCGATGAGCAGTTCTTC.

The chain joins TRBV20-1 to TRBJ1-5; 8 bases map to TRBD1. V lost 1 base, J lost 9 bases, and 11 bases stayed unmatched. This CDR3 is built from 15 residues. Germline V gives CDR1 DFQATT, CDR2 SNEGSKA (reference sequence). The DNA of the CDR3 is TGCAGTGCTAGAGGAGGACAGGGCCGTGAGTGGCCCCAGCATTTT. This translates into CSARGGQGREWPQHF.

The chain carries TRBV25-1 and TRBJ2-7; D possibly uses TRBD1 or TRBD2 (5 bases each). Trimming took 8 bases from V and 3 from J, leaving 14 bases between them. The germline CDR1 and CDR2 sequences are MGHDK and SYGVNS. This CDR3 contains 13 residues. CDR3 loop: CASAAGASYEQYF. The CDR3 DNA reads as TGTGCCAGCGCTGCCGGGGCCAGCTACGAGCAGTACTTC.